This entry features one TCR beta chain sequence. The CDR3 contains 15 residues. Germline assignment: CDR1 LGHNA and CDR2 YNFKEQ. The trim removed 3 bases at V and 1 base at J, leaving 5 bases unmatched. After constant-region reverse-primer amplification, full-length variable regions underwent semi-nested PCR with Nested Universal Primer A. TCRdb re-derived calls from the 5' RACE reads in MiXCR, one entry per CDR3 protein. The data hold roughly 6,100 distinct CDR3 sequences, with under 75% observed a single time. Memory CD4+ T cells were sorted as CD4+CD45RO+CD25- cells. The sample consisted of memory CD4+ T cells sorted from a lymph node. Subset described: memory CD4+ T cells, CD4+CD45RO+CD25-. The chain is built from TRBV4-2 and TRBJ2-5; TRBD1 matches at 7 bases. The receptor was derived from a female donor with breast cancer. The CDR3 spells CASSHLDRSQETQYF. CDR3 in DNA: TGTGCCAGCAGCCACCTGGACAGGAGCCAAGAGACCCAGTACTTC.